This T cell receptor beta chain was sequenced for a study of T cells in Graves' hyperthyroidism and ophthalmopathy. Only a few counts were recorded for this clonotype. Its antigen is still unknown. Regions amplified from RNA transcripts were the TCR beta CDR3 regions. When the TCR CDR3 underwent first-round RT-PCR, the HTBI primer set was used. Each CDR3 protein is one row after TCRdb ran MiXCR on the multiplex PCR reads. The sample has some 560,000 distinct CDR3 sequences, approximately 14% seen once; the top ten hold under 7.5%. Germline CDR1 SGDLS, CDR2 YYNGEE. Trimming removed 2 bases from V and 3 bases from J, with 6 bases in between. The CDR3 contains 13 residues. Study findings and constraints: Blood shared most expanded thyroid clonotypes above 0.001.

The patients, who ranged from 18 to 65 in age, presented with newly diagnosed hyperthyroidism lasting under 2 months. Fresh peripheral blood, 10 ml, yielded the PBMCs. Sequenced: blood. The gene calls are TRBV9 and TRBJ1-3, with D unclear. The sequence came from a woman aged 30 to 39 with Graves' hyperthyroidism. The chain's CDR3 is CASSVEGGNTIYF. In nucleotides, the CDR3 is TGTGCCAGCAGCGTCGAAGGTGGAAACACCATATATTTT.